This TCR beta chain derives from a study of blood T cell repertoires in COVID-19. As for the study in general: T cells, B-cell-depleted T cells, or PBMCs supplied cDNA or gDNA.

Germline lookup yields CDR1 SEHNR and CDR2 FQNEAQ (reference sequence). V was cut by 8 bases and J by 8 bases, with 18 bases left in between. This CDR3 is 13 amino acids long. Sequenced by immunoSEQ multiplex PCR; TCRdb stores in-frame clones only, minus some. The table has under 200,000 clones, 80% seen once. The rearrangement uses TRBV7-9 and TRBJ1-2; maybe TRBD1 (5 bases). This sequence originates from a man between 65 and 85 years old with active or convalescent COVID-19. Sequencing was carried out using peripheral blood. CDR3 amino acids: CASSMEKGQGYTF. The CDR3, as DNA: TGTGCCAGCTCCATGGAAAAGGGGCAGGGCTACACCTTC.